One sample yielded the 16 T cell receptor beta chains listed below, sequenced in a study of cytomegalovirus exposure and HLA in healthy donors (dated by TCRdb to about 2017). The library was produced with the immunoSEQ multiplex PCR assay. The multiplex PCR relied on a mix of 60 forward primers for TCR Vbeta segments and 13 reverse primers for TCR Jbeta segments. This immuneACCESS table, as held by TCRdb, lists in-frame sequences with V and J called but not all clones. Of the missing ones, under half trace to an unresolved V gene in checked studies; the others have no known cause. This sample lists 200,000 to 250,000 clones; more than 75% were detected once. Together, the top ten hold about 1.2% of the sample. Sequencing was carried out using PBMCs. The receptors originated from a human donor in good health.

The chain combines TRBV6-6 with TRBJ1-4, with 9 bases fitting TRBD1. Germline V lookup: CDR1 MNHNY, CDR2 SVGAGI (reference sequence). This CDR3 is built from 16 residues. V lost 5 bases to trimming and J lost 8 bases; unmatched junction nucleotides: 12. CDR3 sequence reads: CASSPRRGTGPEKLFF. Written as DNA, the CDR3 is TGTGCCAGCAGTCCCCGCCGAGGGACAGGGCCGGAAAAACTGTTTTTT.

CDR3 amino acids: CASSPDMDRVPYF. In DNA, the CDR3 is TGCGCCAGCAGCCCGGACATGGACAGGGTACCGTACTTC. The chain uses TRBV4-3 and TRBJ2-7, with 8 bases that match TRBD1. Germline CDR1 is LGHNA and CDR2 is YSLEER. J lost 12 bases, V lost 4 bases, and 11 bases had no gene match. The CDR3 loop spans 13 amino acids.

The V gene is TRBV4-1, the J gene TRBJ2-5, with 8 bases lining up with TRBD1. Germline CDR1 is MGHRA and CDR2 is YSYEKL. This CDR3 has 16 residues. The trim removed 4 bases at V and 2 bases at J, leaving 9 bases unmatched. CDR3 protein: CASSLDRDSMQETQYF. The CDR3 DNA sequence: TGCGCCAGCAGCCTGGACAGGGACTCTATGCAAGAGACCCAGTACTTC.

The chain employs TRBV6-1 and TRBJ2-7; 7 bases line up with TRBD2. Germline CDR1 reads MNHNS; CDR2 reads SASEGT. J gave up 6 bases and V 6 bases, and 11 bases lay outside the gene matches. The CDR3 is 14 amino acids. This CDR3 reads CASSLRAGSSEQYF. The CDR3 DNA reads as TGTGCCAGCAGCCTCCGAGCGGGATCTTCCGAGCAGTACTTC.

A note on this clone: One end of the junction varies from germline; a read error may be responsible. The chain uses TRBV4-1 and TRBJ2-7; perhaps D is TRBD1 or TRBD2 (6 bases each). The length of the CDR3 is 17 residues. Germline-derived CDR1 and CDR2 are MGHRA and YSYEKL. In nucleotides, the CDR3 is TGCGCCGGCAGCCAAGAGGGGGTTGTCGGGAGTAGGAACGAGCAGTACTTC. Amino acid sequence: CAGSQEGVVGSRNEQYF.

This sequence joins TRBV2 and TRBJ2-5, with D maybe TRBD1 (6 bases). CDR1 is SNHLY and CDR2 is FYNNEI in the germline V gene. V was shortened by 8 bases and J by 1 base, with 17 bases between the two germline ends. This CDR3 is built from 15 residues. CDR3 residues: CASATARTAQETQYF. In nucleotides, the CDR3 is TGTGCCAGCGCAACCGCCCGGACAGCCCAAGAGACCCAGTACTTC.

The CDR3 reads CASSGPGTSGSDTQYF. Written as DNA, the CDR3 is TGTGCCAGCAGCGGCCCTGGGACTAGCGGGAGTGATACGCAGTATTTT. V usage is TRBV9 and J usage is TRBJ2-3, with 14 bases fitting TRBD2. The CDR3 is made up of 16 amino acids. Germline CDR1 SGDLS, CDR2 YYNGEE. V lost 3 bases to trimming and J lost 6 bases; unmatched junction nucleotides: 6.

In its sample, this clone was seen once. The CDR3 coding sequence is TGTGCCAGTAGTAGACGCCGGGACACCTTCCCCAAAAACATTCAGTACTTC. Its protein is CASSRRRDTFPKNIQYF. V and J are TRBV19 and TRBJ2-4; tentative D call: TRBD1 (6 bases). The germline V gene encodes CDR1 LNHDA and CDR2 SQIVND (reference sequence). The CDR3 extends over 17 amino acids. Trimming stripped 4 bases from V and 2 bases from J, with 18 bases between.

Concerning this clone itself: The same CDR3 can be traced to other DNA sequences in this sample. The CDR3 is CASSYSRTGDSYEQYF. The CDR3 DNA is TGTGCCAGCAGTTACTCACGGACAGGCGACTCCTACGAGCAGTACTTC. J is TRBJ2-7 and V is TRBV6-5; 7 nucleotides agree with TRBD1. CDR3 length: 16 residues. Germline V gives CDR1 MNHEY, CDR2 SVGAGI. The V gene end was trimmed by 0 bases and the J gene end by 0 bases; junction bases not matched to a gene: 5.

The chain is built from TRBV5-1 and TRBJ1-1; D perhaps matches TRBD1 (6 bases). CDR1 and CDR2 from the germline V gene are SGHRS and YFSETQ. Trimming took 3 bases from V and 4 from J, leaving 19 bases between them. The CDR3 is 16 amino acids. The CDR3 loop reads CASSSRTGQVGTEAFF. CDR3 bases: TGCGCCAGCAGCTCCCGTACAGGGCAAGTGGGCACTGAAGCTTTCTTT.

V gene TRBV7-9 combines with J gene TRBJ2-5; 8 bases match TRBD1. The CDR3 loop spans 15 amino acids. V lost 5 bases to trimming and J lost 5 bases; unmatched junction nucleotides: 10. Per germline, CDR1 SEHNR and CDR2 FQNEAQ (reference sequence). The CDR3 loop reads CASSLDRGKGETQYF. In nucleotides, the CDR3 is TGTGCCAGCAGCCTAGACAGGGGAAAGGGGGAGACCCAGTACTTC. Complete variable domain (other parts from reference TRBV7-9 and TRBJ2-5): DTGVSQNPRHKITKRGQNVTFRCDPISEHNRLYWYRQTLGQGPEFLTYFQNEAQLEKSRLLSDRFSAERPKGSFSTLEIQRTEQGDSAMYLCASSLDRGKGETQYFGPGTRLLVL.

The chain recombines TRBV25-1 with TRBJ1-1; a possible D gene is TRBD1 (5 bases). Trimming left V 0 bases short and J 7 bases short, with 9 bases between. Germline CDR1 reads MGHDK; CDR2 reads SYGVNS. The CDR3 loop spans 13 amino acids. Here the CDR3 reads CASSEYRQLEAFF. CDR3 coding DNA: TGTGCCAGCAGTGAATATCGACAGCTTGAAGCTTTCTTT.

V and J are TRBV5-1 and TRBJ2-3; 11 bases match TRBD2. Germline CDR1 reads SGHRS; CDR2 reads YFSETQ. The CDR3 consists of 17 residues. Trimming removed 5 bases from V and 7 bases from J; junction bases left unmatched: 15. The CDR3 is CASRRDLAGGVVNTQYF. As DNA, the CDR3 is TGCGCCAGCAGACGGGACCTAGCGGGAGGAGTCGTAAATACGCAGTATTTT.

This rearrangement joins TRBV19 to TRBJ2-1; 9 bases match TRBD2. The CDR3 contains 14 residues. Germline CDR1 LNHDA, CDR2 SQIVND (reference sequence). V gave up 4 bases and J gave up 9 bases; unmatched junction bases: 7. Here the CDR3 reads CASSTGTSLGEQFF. The CDR3 DNA reads TGTGCCAGTAGTACGGGGACTAGCTTAGGTGAGCAGTTCTTC.

The rearrangement uses TRBV2 and TRBJ2-5; 16 bases agree with TRBD2. J was trimmed by 6 bases and V by 6 bases; bases with no gene match: 7. The CDR3 has 16 amino acids. Germline lookup yields CDR1 SNHLY and CDR2 FYNNEI. The CDR3 nucleotides read TGTGCCAGCAGGGGACTAGCGGGAGGGCCCAGAAAGACCCAGTACTTC. Translation gives CASRGLAGGPRKTQYF. The full variable domain, in which reference TRBV2 and TRBJ2-5 provide the parts outside the CDR3, is EPEVTQTPSHQVTQMGQEVILRCVPISNHLYFYWYRQILGQKVEFLVSFYNNEISEKSEIFDDQFSVERPDGSNFTLKIRSTKLEDSAMYFCASRGLAGGPRKTQYFGPGTRLLVL.

This clone was seen a single time. The chain is built from TRBV6-5 and TRBJ2-5; 7 bases are shared with TRBD2. The CDR3 has 14 amino acids. Germline CDR1 reads MNHEY; CDR2 reads SVGAGI. J lost 3 bases, V lost 4 bases, and 5 bases had no gene match. In DNA form, the CDR3 reads TGTGCCAGCAGTTTTAGCGGGCTCGAAGAGACCCAGTACTTC. It is translated as CASSFSGLEETQYF.